The sequence of this T cell receptor (beta chain) was determined in a study of early T cells in non-severe SARS-CoV-2 infection. Points from the study as a whole: Using VDJdb, the matching emphasized anti-spike CD8 responses while missing private and CD4 specificities.

V lost 4 bases to trimming and J lost 0 bases, with 22 bases between them. The CDR3 runs 18 residues. Germline CDR1 is SGHRS and CDR2 is YFSETQ. At least ten counts were recorded for this clonotype. The antigen is not known. In TCRdb, the 5' RACE reads were re-called with MiXCR into one record per CDR3 protein. The table records about 11,000 distinct CDR3 sequences, around 4.9% of them present only once. The sample taken for sequencing was whole blood. This TCR derives from an adult who was a healthcare worker with PCR-confirmed SARS-CoV-2 infection or an uninfected control (not recorded which). This chain connects TRBV5-1 to TRBJ1-2; the D is unclear. The DNA for the CDR3 is TGCGCCAGCAGCCCTGACCCCTTTCAGGCTGCAGCTAACTATGGCTACACCTTC. This codes for CASSPDPFQAAANYGYTF.